The 7 T cell receptor beta chains given below trace back to one sample, sequenced in a study of tumor-infiltrating lymphocytes in localized non-small cell lung cancer (dated by TCRdb to about 2021). Libraries came from the immunoSEQ multiplex PCR assay. Entries here come from immuneACCESS through TCRdb and include only in-frame sequences with V and J called. Some clones fail to appear in such tables; in the studies checked, an unresolved V gene covers under half of the shortfall, and the cause of the remainder is unknown. Here the sample has about 12,000 clones; around 86% occur a single time. The top ten clones comprise approximately 8.9% of the sample. The source material was lung tumor tissue. All receptors derive from a human donor with non-small cell lung cancer.

This clone was seen a handful of times. V gene TRBV27 combines with J gene TRBJ2-1; a weak D match, TRBD2 (6 bases). Per the germline V gene, CDR1 is MNHEY and CDR2 is SMNVEV (reference sequence). CDR3 size: 12 residues. Trimming took off 2 bases at V and 14 bases at J, with 13 bases between the two ends. CDR3 sequence: CASSLIGGKEFF. In DNA, the CDR3 is TGTGCCAGCAGTTTAATTGGGGGGAAGGAGTTCTTC.

The chain couples TRBV29-1 to TRBJ1-1, with TRBD1 matching 8 bases. Trimming at V came to 7 bases and at J to 4 bases, leaving 14 bases not matched to a gene. Germline values: CDR1 SQVTM, CDR2 ANQGSEA. The CDR3 totals 15 residues. The CDR3 spells CSAEPYDRGGTEAFF. CDR3 nucleotides: TGCAGCGCTGAGCCCTACGACAGGGGAGGCACTGAAGCTTTCTTT.

The rearrangement joins TRBV4-2 to TRBJ2-7, with D tentatively TRBD1 (6 bases). Trimming took off 4 bases at V and 5 bases at J, with 15 bases between the two ends. This CDR3 region has 14 residues. Germline loops: CDR1 LGHNA, CDR2 YNFKEQ. The CDR3 loop reads CASSPTGLLDEQYF. The CDR3 region has the DNA TGTGCCAGCAGCCCAACAGGGCTCTTAGACGAGCAGTACTTC.

The J gene is TRBJ2-7, the V gene TRBV6-1, with TRBD1 as a possible D gene (7 bases). The germline V gene has CDR1 MNHNS and CDR2 SASEGT. V was shortened by 6 bases and J by 7 bases, with 19 bases between the two germline ends. This CDR3 has 14 amino acids. The CDR3 loop is CASRVNRGGSEQYF. In nucleotides, the CDR3 is TGTGCCAGCAGAGTTAACAGGGGAGGTAGTGAGCAGTACTTC.

J is TRBJ1-5 and V is TRBV2, with a tentative D call TRBD1 (5 bases). The CDR3 covers 15 residues. Germline lookup yields CDR1 SNHLY and CDR2 FYNNEI. Trimming cost V 7 bases and J 6 bases, with 19 bases left between them. CDR3 sequence (DNA): TGTGCCAGCAACTTGGAGGGGATGATGGGTCAGCCCCAGCATTTT. Translation gives CASNLEGMMGQPQHF.

This clone was seen once. This chain uses TRBV7-2 with TRBJ1-2, with unresolved D. The V and J ends lost 5 bases and 8 bases respectively, with 15 bases between them. From germline, CDR1 is SGHTA and CDR2 FQGNSA. The CDR3 totals 13 residues. The CDR3 DNA sequence: TGTGCCAGCAGCGAACGGGAGAGTCGAGGCTACACCTTC. It yields the protein CASSERESRGYTF. Full variable domain (missing parts from reference TRBV7-2 and TRBJ1-2): GAGVSQSPSNKVTEKGKDVELRCDPISGHTALYWYRQSLGQGLEFLIYFQGNSAPDKSGLPSDRFSAERTGGSVSTLTIQRTQQEDSAVYLCASSERESRGYTFGSGTRLTVV.

The V call is TRBV11-2, the J call TRBJ2-5; possible D gene TRBD2, 6 bases. The ends were cut back, 1 base at V and 10 bases at J, with 13 bases in the middle. CDR3 size: 13 residues. In germline, CDR1 is SGHAT, CDR2 FQNNGV. The CDR3 nucleotides are TGTGCCAGCAGCTTAGGCGGGACGTCGGACCAGTACTTC. Amino acid sequence: CASSLGGTSDQYF.